The text below deals with one TCR beta chain. The germline V gene encodes CDR1 SNHLY and CDR2 FYNNEI. V lost 6 bases, J lost 6 bases, and 9 bases stayed unmatched. The CDR3 has 16 amino acids. In the original analysis: From reference gene primer amplification, estimates of nucleated cell counts were derived. Generated by immunoSEQ multiplex PCR, the TCRdb table keeps only in-frame clones and is missing some. V and J calls plus clone size are reproduced from that table; the DNA served to infer D and trimming. The profile shows fewer than 250,000 clones, 83% of them singletons. This entry comes from a study of blood T cell repertoires in COVID-19. Study at large: There were acute and convalescent COVID-19 samples, and they came from the United States, Italy and Spain.

The participants were between about 18 and 90 years old and came from 20 to 30 US areas. Participants in the exposed group had met a COVID-19 case in the 2 weeks before joining the study. V is TRBV2 and J is TRBJ1-6, with 9 nucleotides matching TRBD1. The sequenced sample consisted of PBMCs or T cells enriched from blood (not recorded which). The sequence came from a woman aged 40 to 55 who had been exposed to COVID-19. The CDR3 DNA is TGTGCCAGCAGCGAAACCCGGACAGGGGTTAATTCACCCCTCCACTTT. As protein: CASSETRTGVNSPLHF.